The entry below gives a single T cell receptor (beta chain) sequence along with its context. This clone was counted ten times or more. Its binding antigen is unknown. Base qualities are not recorded, but no much larger clone differs from it by a single base. This sample stems from a study of T cells after posttransplantation cyclophosphamide (dated by TCRdb to about 2016). As for the study more broadly: Using TRB sequencing, the study followed how the T cell repertoire rebuilt after myeloablative bone marrow transplantation with posttransplantation cyclophosphamide given as GVHD prophylaxis. Samples from 35 PTCy-treated patients and approximately 15 related bone marrow donors of those patients were subjected to antigen receptor sequencing. Blood from every one of the 30 or so PTCy patients who had 1-year posttransplant specimens underwent TRB sequencing. Up to 3 additional blood samples from 2 to 5.2 years after transplant were also TRB-sequenced in 3 patients, as was pretransplant blood from several patients. Because TRA and TRB clonality correlated tightly in 10 or so samples, the subsequent TCR analyses were limited to TRB only. Public TRB sequences were queried against a database of over 3,600 sequences associated with responses to pathogens, tumor antigens, self-antigens and alloantigens. General study outcomes and caveats: The TRB repertoires of T cells infiltrating skin or the GI tract showed only limited overlap with the TRB repertoires found in blood. At 1-2 months, donor-recipient similarity was low but rose over the first year, and the later blood repertoires were often dominated by donor CD8+ memory clones. Across approximately 41 patients, TRB clonality was highly associated with recipient CMV seropositivity and CMV reactivation, and PTCy diversity was similar to diversity in CNI/methotrexate controls.

On the day of marrow donation, related bone marrow donors gave peripheral blood samples. Peripheral blood and bone marrow mononuclear cells were isolated by Ficoll-Hypaque density centrifugation and were cryopreserved. Genomic DNA was used for TRB sequencing, which was performed with the immunoSEQ assay at survey resolution or with the hsTCRB kit. Concerning the study's data processing: The immunoSEQ software was used for initial read processing, and the LymphoSeq R package was used for repertoire analyses. Clonality was computed as 1 minus normalized Shannon entropy, and a Gini coefficient was also calculated for each TRB dataset. Phenotypes of unsorted samples were inferred by mapping TRB sequences from sorted subsets of the recipient or donor onto the same recipient's unsorted samples. TCRdb holds this immuneACCESS table with in-frame rearrangements only. Some clones are missing; in checked studies, unresolved V genes explain under half, and the rest has no known cause. V, J and clone size are taken as reported in that table, and D and trimming were inferred from the DNA itself. The table notes tens of thousands of clones here, none of them singletons. Approximately 6.7% of the sample is held by the ten biggest clonotypes.

The sample comprised PBMCs. The TCR was taken from a woman in her forties or fifties in good health and a related stem cell transplant donor.

Here is the DNA: TGTGCCATCACTACTCGAGGGGAGAACTATGGCTACACCTTC. This is translated as CAITTRGENYGYTF. The sequence joins TRBV10-3 to TRBJ1-2; TRBD1 is perhaps the D gene, given 5 matching bases. According to the germline V gene, CDR1 reads ENHRY and CDR2 reads SYGVKD. Counted from cysteine to phenylalanine, this CDR3 has 14 amino acids. CDR3 DNA is the only sequence kept; it has 42 bases, read in frame from the first base. Trimming costs V 7 bases and J 2 bases, and their ends lie 14 bases apart.